The clone carrying this T cell receptor (beta chain) was picked up many times. Its specificity is unknown. One entry per CDR3 protein, called by TCRdb with MiXCR from the 5' RACE reads. The sample carries about 21,000 distinct CDR3 sequences, less than 4.5% recorded once. The data derive from a study of early T cells in non-severe SARS-CoV-2 infection. Study-level results: There was a bias toward anti-spike CD8 responses in VDJdb matching, which missed private and CD4 specificities.

With 3 bases clipped from V and 8 bases from J, the junction kept 7 bases outside the gene matches. Germline CDR1 reads SGHVS; CDR2 reads FNYEAQ. The CDR3 has 14 amino acids. This TCR derives from an adult who was a healthcare worker with PCR-confirmed SARS-CoV-2 infection or an uninfected control (not recorded which). The chain combines TRBV7-6 with TRBJ2-3; TRBD1 matches at 8 bases. Sequencing was carried out using whole blood. The CDR3 here is CASSLWTGQGTQYF. For the CDR3, the DNA is TGTGCCAGCAGCTTGTGGACAGGGCAAGGTACGCAGTATTTT.